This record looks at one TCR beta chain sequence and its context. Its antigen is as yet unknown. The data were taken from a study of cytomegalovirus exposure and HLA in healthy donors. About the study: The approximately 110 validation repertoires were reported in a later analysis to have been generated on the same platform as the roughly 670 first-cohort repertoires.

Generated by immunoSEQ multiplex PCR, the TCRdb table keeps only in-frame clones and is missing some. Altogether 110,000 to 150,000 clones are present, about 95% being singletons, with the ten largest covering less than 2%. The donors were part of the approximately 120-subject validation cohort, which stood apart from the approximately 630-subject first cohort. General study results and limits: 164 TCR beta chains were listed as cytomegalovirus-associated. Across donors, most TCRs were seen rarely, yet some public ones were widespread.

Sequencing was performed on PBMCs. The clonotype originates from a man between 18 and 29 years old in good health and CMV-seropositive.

The CDR3, as DNA: TGTGCCAGCGCCAGGCCAGCAACTAATGAAAAACTGTTTTTT. This codes for CASARPATNEKLFF. The rearrangement links TRBV7-9 to TRBJ1-4; no definite D call. There are 14 residues in the CDR3. The germline V gene has CDR1 SEHNR and CDR2 FQNEAQ (reference sequence). V lost 8 bases and J lost 0, with 10 bases in between.